This T cell receptor (beta chain) was obtained from a study of blood T cell repertoires in COVID-19. Sequencing was performed with immunoSEQ multiplex PCR; in TCRdb, only in-frame clones are kept and a portion is missing. Altogether about 140,000 clones are present, 60% to 80% being singletons, with the ten largest covering around 2.9%. The sequence derives from a woman in her fifties or sixties who had recovered from COVID-19. The sample comprised PBMCs or T cells enriched from blood (not recorded which).

CDR3 sequence (DNA): TGCGCCAGCAGCCAAGATCGGACAGGATCTCAAGAGACCCAGTACTTC. Its protein is CASSQDRTGSQETQYF. The genes are TRBV4-1 and TRBJ2-5; TRBD1 matches at 7 bases. With V trimmed by 0 bases and J by 2 bases, 6 bases remained unmatched. CDR1 MGHRA and CDR2 YSYEKL come from the germline V gene. This CDR3 region has 16 residues.